These 2 T cell receptor beta chains share one sample of origin, sequenced in a study of siplizumab effects on memory and regulatory T cells. Only in-frame clones appear in the TCRdb table, and some are missing; sequencing was by immunoSEQ multiplex PCR. The top ten clones hold 3.5% to 4.5% of a sample with tens of thousands of clones, approximately 87% of them seen once. Specimen: memory CD4+ T cells sorted from blood. All receptors derive from a human donor in good health.

The chain carries TRBV5-1 and TRBJ1-1; D uncertain. With 0 bases removed from V and 6 bases from J, the gap between germline ends came to 12 bases. The V gene's germline CDR1 is SGHRS and CDR2 YFSETQ. This CDR3 is built from 14 residues. As DNA, the CDR3 is TGCGCCAGCAGCTTGGAGTTACTCCCTTCTGAAGCTTTCTTT. This sequence encodes CASSLELLPSEAFF.

V usage is TRBV7-8 and J usage is TRBJ2-4; D unresolved. CDR3 length equals 13 residues. Trimming removed 2 bases at V and 5 bases at J, with 7 bases between. Germline CDR1 SGHVS, CDR2 FQNEAQ. In DNA form, the CDR3 reads TGTGCCAGCAGCTTAAACCCGGAAAACATTCAGTACTTC. Amino acid sequence: CASSLNPENIQYF.